The clone carrying this T cell receptor beta chain has a handful of counts. Its antigen remains unknown. This specimen belongs to a study of response to subunit inactivated influenza vaccine. Study-level results: That few new T cells are recruited by each seasonal influenza vaccination was the authors' suggestion.

One entry per CDR3 protein, called by TCRdb with MiXCR from the RT-PCR reads. The data show about 620,000 distinct CDR3 sequences, 12% seen once. The sequence came from a man aged 45-65 years who received an inactivated influenza vaccine. Sequenced here: PBMCs from blood, sampled on the day of vaccination.

The DNA for the CDR3 is TGTGCCAGCAACGGCCTCAGGGAGCAGTACTTC. As protein: CASNGLREQYF. The rearrangement uses TRBV28 and TRBJ2-7, with D unclear. The CDR3 totals 11 residues. Germline lookup yields CDR1 MDHEN and CDR2 SYDVKM. Trimming left V 7 bases short and J 7 bases short, with 11 bases between.